These 29 T cell receptor beta chains were all obtained from the same sample, sequenced in a study of identifying expanded T cells in peripheral blood. Clones were sequenced by immunoSEQ multiplex PCR, and TCRdb holds only the in-frame ones, with some missing. There are over 75,000 clones in the sample; about 87% occur only once, and 4% lies in the top ten. Specimen: blood. The receptors derive from a person between 18 and 75 years old in good health.

The gene calls are TRBV10-3 and TRBJ2-5; 10 positions match TRBD2. Germline CDR1 is ENHRY and CDR2 is SYGVKD. The CDR3 is made up of 13 amino acids. Trimming cost V 9 bases and J 5 bases; bases outside gene matches: 6. This CDR3 reads CAIQRGGEETQYF. In DNA form, the CDR3 reads TGTGCCATACAGCGGGGGGGCGAGGAGACCCAGTACTTC.

The CDR3 reads CASSARLRGAPNEQFF. CDR3 in DNA: TGTGCCAGCAGCGCCCGTTTGAGGGGGGCCCCCAATGAGCAGTTCTTC. The gene calls are TRBV9 and TRBJ2-1; TRBD1 or TRBD2 may be the D gene (6 bases each). Trimming pared 3 bases from V and 6 bases from J, leaving 19 bases between. Germline V gene data show CDR1 as SGDLS and CDR2 as YYNGEE. The CDR3 consists of 16 residues.

The chain joins TRBV6-6 to TRBJ2-4; no definite D call. V was cut by 2 bases and J by 8 bases, with 10 bases left in between. CDR3 length equals 13 residues. From germline, CDR1 is MNHNY and CDR2 SVGAGI (reference sequence). The CDR3 spells CASSYTPADIQYF. The DNA of the CDR3 is TGTGCCAGCAGTTACACCCCGGCCGACATTCAGTACTTC.

The rearrangement uses TRBV7-9 and TRBJ2-7; no clear D gene. The CDR3 covers 13 residues. Per germline, CDR1 SEHNR and CDR2 FQNEAQ (reference sequence). Trimming took off 4 bases at V and 7 bases at J, with 14 bases between the two ends. CDR3 nucleotides: TGTGCCAGCAGCTCCAGGAGCATGTCGGAGCAGTACTTC. The encoded protein is CASSSRSMSEQYF.

This clone was observed once. V gene TRBV7-9 combines with J gene TRBJ1-1; 7 bases are shared with TRBD1. This CDR3 spans 14 amino acids. After removal of 4 bases from V and 4 bases from J, the junction contained 6 bases not matched to a gene. CDR1 and CDR2 from the germline V gene are SEHNR and FQNEAQ (reference sequence). The DNA for the CDR3 is TGTGCCAGCAGCTCGGACAGGTTGAGCACTGAAGCTTTCTTT. Translation: CASSSDRLSTEAFF.

This chain joins TRBV11-2 and TRBJ1-1; D not certain. Germline V gene data show CDR1 as SGHAT and CDR2 as FQNNGV. CDR3 size: 15 residues. Between the trimmed V and J ends, which lost 4 bases and 1 base, there was a span of 13 bases. CDR3 sequence reads: CASSSPSGENTEAFF. In nucleotides, the CDR3 is TGTGCCAGCAGCTCCCCGAGTGGCGAGAACACTGAAGCTTTCTTT.

This chain joins TRBV28 and TRBJ2-1, with 7 bases that match TRBD2. Per the germline V gene, CDR1 is MDHEN and CDR2 is SYDVKM. The ends lost 5 bases at V and 2 bases at J; junction bases unmatched: 6. The CDR3 runs to 15 residues. CDR3 sequence reads: CASSPIGTTYNEQFF. DNA for the CDR3: TGTGCCAGCAGTCCTATAGGGACTACCTACAATGAGCAGTTCTTC.

The chain joins TRBV10-3 to TRBJ1-1; a possible D gene is TRBD1 (5 bases). CDR1 is ENHRY, CDR2 SYGVKD, per germline. The V end was cut by 4 bases, the J end by 5 bases, with 11 bases between. The CDR3 extends over 13 amino acids. The CDR3 DNA follows: TGTGCCATCAGTGGCTTGGGACGGACTGAAGCTTTCTTT. The encoded protein is CAISGLGRTEAFF.

This rearrangement joins TRBV4-1 to TRBJ1-3, with D possibly being TRBD1 (5 bases). V was pared by 4 bases and J by 0 bases, with 10 bases between. In germline, CDR1 is MGHRA, CDR2 YSYEKL. This CDR3 region has 15 residues. CDR3 in amino acids: CASSRPGGSGNTIYF. In DNA form, the CDR3 reads TGCGCCAGCAGCCGACCCGGGGGCTCTGGAAACACCATATATTTT.

The chain uses TRBV28 and TRBJ2-1; 7 bases agree with TRBD1. The V segment lost 5 bases and the J segment 6 bases; nucleotides outside the gene matches: 4. Per the germline V gene, CDR1 is MDHEN and CDR2 is SYDVKM. The CDR3 runs 13 residues. The CDR3 protein is CASSPGTANEQFF. In nucleotides, the CDR3 is TGTGCCAGCAGTCCCGGGACAGCCAATGAGCAGTTCTTC. Together with reference TRBV28 and TRBJ2-1, the CDR3 gives the full variable domain: DVKVTQSSRYLVKRTGEKVFLECVQDMDHENMFWYRQDPGLGLRLIYFSYDVKMKEKGDIPEGYSVSREKKERFSLILESASTNQTSMYLCASSPGTANEQFFGPGTRLTVL.

The V and J genes are TRBV5-1 and TRBJ2-7; D perhaps matches TRBD1 (6 bases). The CDR3 runs 14 residues. The V end was cut by 0 bases, the J end by 2 bases, with 9 bases between. Looked up from germline, CDR1 is SGHRS and CDR2 is YFSETQ. The CDR3 loop reads CASSLAGTPYEQYF. The CDR3 coding sequence is TGCGCCAGCAGCTTGGCGGGGACACCCTACGAGCAGTACTTC.

The chain links TRBV2 to TRBJ2-3, with TRBD2 matching 13 bases. This CDR3 has 16 amino acids. V shed 5 bases and J 6 bases; nucleotides not matched to a gene: 8. Germline V gene sequence: CDR1 SNHLY, CDR2 FYNNEI. The CDR3 DNA sequence: TGTGCCAGCAGTTCTACTCCGACTAGCGGGGGGGATACGCAGTATTTT. It is translated as CASSSTPTSGGDTQYF.

The chain links TRBV5-5 to TRBJ1-1, with D uncertain. CDR3 length: 13 residues. V shed 1 base and J shed 3 bases, with 7 bases lying between them. Germline V gene lookup returns CDR1 SGHKS and CDR2 YYEKEE (reference sequence). CDR3 DNA sequence: TGTGCCAGCAGCTTGTATGAGGACACTGAAGCTTTCTTT. Translation gives CASSLYEDTEAFF.

This clone has only one observation. The V gene is TRBV5-5, the J gene TRBJ1-2; 7 bases map to TRBD1. This CDR3 has 15 residues. Germline values: CDR1 SGHKS, CDR2 YYEKEE (reference sequence). V gave up 4 bases and J gave up 4 bases; unmatched junction bases: 10. CDR3 coding DNA: TGTGCCAGCAGCCGATACACAGGGGACGGCTATGGCTACACCTTC. Its protein product is CASSRYTGDGYGYTF. Full variable domain (rest looked up from reference TRBV5-5 and TRBJ1-2): DAGVTQSPTHLIKTRGQQVTLRCSPISGHKSVSWYQQVLGQGPQFIFQYYEKEERGRGNFPDRFSARQFPNYSSELNVNALLLGDSALYLCASSRYTGDGYGYTFGSGTRLTVV.

The sample holds one count of this clone. CDR3 coding DNA: TGTGCCAGCAGTTTATTGGGCGGGGAGCTGTTTTTT. It is translated as CASSLLGGELFF. V gene TRBV27 combines with J gene TRBJ2-2; D is unresolved. Trimming pared 1 base from V and 7 bases from J, leaving 4 bases between. The CDR3 has 12 residues. CDR1 is MNHEY, CDR2 SMNVEV, per germline (reference sequence).

The V gene is TRBV5-1, the J gene TRBJ2-2; D not resolved. The CDR3 is made up of 14 amino acids. Germline CDR1 is SGHRS and CDR2 is YFSETQ. V lost 1 base to trimming and J lost 3 bases, with 7 bases between them. CDR3 in DNA: TGCGCCAGCAGCTTGAATTGGGACACCGGGGAGCTGTTTTTT. This gives the protein CASSLNWDTGELFF.

This rearrangement joins TRBV2 to TRBJ2-3, with 13 bases aligning to TRBD2. Losses at the gene ends were 5 bases for V and 2 bases for J; bases not matched to a gene: 7. Germline V lookup: CDR1 SNHLY, CDR2 FYNNEI. CDR3 size: 17 residues. In DNA, the CDR3 is TGTGCCAGCAGTTCTAGGACTAGCGGGGGAGTCACAGATACGCAGTATTTT. This sequence encodes CASSSRTSGGVTDTQYF.

This chain links TRBV28 with TRBJ1-3; weak D call: TRBD1 (5 bases). Per germline, CDR1 MDHEN and CDR2 SYDVKM. V was pared by 3 bases and J by 2 bases, with 8 bases between. The length of the CDR3 is 14 residues. The CDR3 here is CASSFEGAGNTIYF. CDR3 bases: TGTGCCAGCAGTTTTGAAGGGGCTGGAAACACCATATATTTT.

This clone has only a few counts. The genes are TRBV19 and TRBJ1-5; D call uncertain. There are 13 residues in the CDR3. CDR1 and CDR2 (germline): LNHDA, SQIVND (reference sequence). The V end lost 9 bases, the J end lost 9 bases, and 18 bases lay between the germline ends. The CDR3 reads CASSSGEARPQHF. The CDR3 coding sequence is TGTGCCAGCAGCAGCGGCGAGGCCAGGCCCCAGCATTTT.

This chain joins TRBV11-2 and TRBJ2-3; D might be TRBD2 (5 bases). CDR1 is SGHAT, CDR2 FQNNGV, per germline. Trimming took 5 bases from V and 1 from J, leaving 10 bases between them. The CDR3 totals 14 residues. DNA of the CDR3: TGTGCCAGCAGCGTATACGGGGGCACAGATACGCAGTATTTT. Translating it yields CASSVYGGTDTQYF.

The rearrangement uses TRBV27 and TRBJ1-2; TRBD1 agrees at 7 bases. The V segment lost 5 bases and the J segment 7 bases; nucleotides outside the gene matches: 7. CDR3 length equals 13 residues. Germline V gives CDR1 MNHEY, CDR2 SMNVEV (reference sequence). The chain's CDR3 is CASSVDRVGGYTF. CDR3 in DNA: TGTGCCAGCAGTGTCGACAGGGTTGGTGGCTACACCTTC.

The chain employs TRBV5-4 and TRBJ1-2; D possibly corresponds to TRBD1 (5 bases). From germline, CDR1 is SGHNT and CDR2 YYREEE (reference sequence). CDR3 size: 11 residues. Trimming removed 4 bases at V and 10 bases at J, with 11 bases between. CDR3 DNA sequence: TGTGCCAGCAGCCGGGACGGATCCTACACCTTC. Translation: CASSRDGSYTF.

V is TRBV6-4 and J is TRBJ2-3; 9 nucleotides agree with TRBD2. The CDR3 consists of 17 residues. With V trimmed by 1 base and J by 2 bases, 7 bases remained unmatched. CDR1 is MRHNA, CDR2 SNTAGT, per germline. The chain's CDR3 is CASSDFNQRGVTDTQYF. The CDR3 coding sequence is TGTGCCAGCAGTGACTTCAATCAGCGGGGGGTCACAGATACGCAGTATTTT.

This sequence joins TRBV6-4 and TRBJ2-3, with 10 nucleotides matching TRBD2. The CDR3 contains 16 residues. Germline V gene lookup returns CDR1 MRHNA and CDR2 SNTAGT. With V trimmed by 8 bases and J by 3 bases, 11 bases remained unmatched. CDR3 sequence reads: CASSRRASGGTDTQYF. Here the CDR3 DNA reads TGTGCCAGCTCCCGTCGGGCTAGCGGGGGAACAGATACGCAGTATTTT.

The rearrangement links TRBV2 to TRBJ2-3, with TRBD2 identical over 13 bases. Unmatched junction bases numbered 8, after V lost 8 bases and J lost 0 bases. The CDR3 is made up of 17 amino acids. CDR1 and CDR2 (germline): SNHLY, FYNNEI. CDR3 residues: CASLLAGGFGSTDTQYF. CDR3 sequence (DNA): TGTGCCAGCCTACTAGCGGGAGGGTTTGGTAGCACAGATACGCAGTATTTT.

This clone was seen once. V and J are TRBV6-5 and TRBJ2-1; 10 bases are shared with TRBD2. The CDR3 consists of 14 residues. CDR1 and CDR2 from the germline V gene are MNHEY and SVGAGI. Germline trimming cut 5 bases from V and 7 bases from J; bases unmatched to any gene: 5. The CDR3 loop reads CASSEGLANNEQFF. The CDR3 region has the DNA TGTGCCAGCAGTGAGGGACTAGCGAATAATGAGCAGTTCTTC.

V usage is TRBV7-2 and J usage is TRBJ1-1, with TRBD1 as a possible D gene (6 bases). CDR3 length equals 14 residues. Per germline, CDR1 SGHTA and CDR2 FQGNSA. The V end was cut by 6 bases, the J end by 0 bases, with 11 bases between. As DNA, the CDR3 is TGTGCCAGCAGACGGGACATTATGAACACTGAAGCTTTCTTT. Translating gives CASRRDIMNTEAFF.

A remark on this clone: One end of the junction varies from germline; a read error may be responsible. The V gene is TRBV6-5, the J gene TRBJ1-5, with 8 bases fitting TRBD1. The CDR3 covers 15 residues. Germline V gene sequence: CDR1 MNHEY, CDR2 SVGAGI. The CDR3 DNA reads as TGTGCCAGCAGTGTAACAGGGGGTAGCCATCAGCCCCAGCATTTT. Its protein product is CASSVTGGSHQPQHF.

The V call is TRBV5-1, the J call TRBJ2-7, with TRBD2 as a possible D gene (6 bases). The V end was cut by 4 bases, the J end by 7 bases, with 12 bases between. This CDR3 has 12 amino acids. CDR1 SGHRS and CDR2 YFSETQ come from the germline V gene. Written as DNA, the CDR3 is TGCGCCAGCAGCCCCGGCGGGGAAGAGCAGTACTTC. Its protein is CASSPGGEEQYF.